This TCR beta chain came from a study of shared clonotypes between healthy human individuals (dated by TCRdb to 2020 to 2022). With respect to the entire study: A few men and two women, aged 18 to 49 years, made up the cohort. Different laboratories and diverse techniques were used to prepare libraries and sequence TCR repertoires, to increase sequencing depth and limit assay-specific biases. To estimate repertoire size and how much clonotype sharing occurs between individuals, the study deeply sequenced the blood TCR repertoires of five healthy adults. Per donor, three plates each were used for CD4 naive and CD4 memory, two for CD8 naive, and one for CD8 memory. Each donor's leukapheresis produced roughly between roughly 0.9 and 9 billion PBMCs.

Using the deep immunoSEQ assay, TCR CDR3 regions were amplified from genomic DNA by multiplex PCR. For each cell subset, the extracted genomic DNA was distributed evenly across all wells of several immunoSEQ 96-well plates, and each plate served as one replicate. For sorted subsets, each replicate PCR was loaded with approximately 200 ng genomic DNA, equivalent to approximately 27,000 T cell genomes. Purified libraries were measured with a Qubit 3.0 fluorometer, size-checked on a Bioanalyzer 2100, and measured again with the KAPA Library Quantification kit. Each immunoSEQ 96-well plate was sequenced on its own single-read 150-cycle Illumina NextSeq 550 flow cell. The published analysis was carried out like this. Because the immunoSEQ output included only junctional sequences and no quality scores, the filtering could not be the same as the filtering used for full-length reads. To assign V/J genes and CDR3, sequences were annotated against IMGT germline references using PyIR, a Python wrapper for IgBLAST v1.9. Reads with weak V/J assignments (E-value above 1e-6), missing CDR3, stop codons, out-of-frame junctions, or ambiguous translated residues were removed. A V3J clonotype was defined by an identical inferred V gene, J gene, and CDR3 amino acid sequence. The percentage overlap between two repertoires was calculated by dividing the number of shared unique clonotypes by the size of the smaller repertoire. Three approaches were used to assess repertoire richness: RTK rarefaction, the Chao1 estimator, and Recon v2.1 estimates of unobserved clonotypes. Generation probabilities were computed with OLGA for all TCRbeta clonotypes obtained by the gDNA method from four donors. TCRdb provides this immuneACCESS table in a form limited to in-frame rearrangements. Some clones are lacking; in checked studies, under half of them reflect an unresolved V gene, and why the rest are absent is not known. V, J and clone size derive from that table, while D and trimming were established from the DNA sequence. Counted in this sample were millions of clones; 90% to 95% of them appeared once. The top ten hold roughly 0.13% of the sample.

For this clone: There is no known antigen for this receptor. Per-nucleotide qualities are absent, and no much larger clonotype sits a single base away.

Inclusive of the bounding cysteine and phenylalanine, the CDR3 is 13 residues long. Only the CDR3 DNA stays, 39 bases, in frame from base 1. V loses 4 bases, J loses 15 bases, and the germline ends lie 22 bases apart. CDR1 GTSNPN and CDR2 SVGIG are derived from the germline V gene (reference sequence). Healthy HIV-negative adults with no recently reported acute infections or vaccinations were included as donors. Every donor was a Caucasian adult living in Nashville, Tennessee, USA. CD4+ T cells were enriched through magnetic negative selection, after which naive cells were positively selected on CD45RA and the remaining negative fraction served as the memory subset. After blood collection by leukapheresis, PBMCs were isolated using Ficoll-Histopaque density gradient centrifugation and then cryopreserved in the vapor phase of liquid nitrogen. Analytical flow cytometry was used to check the purity and quantity of each magnetically sorted T cell population. Genomic DNA was isolated from every sorted fraction and measured by UV absorbance on a Nanodrop 2000c.

The research as a whole found: Only blood was sampled, and tissue TCR repertoires likely differ from those in blood. The genetic and exposure-history diversity represented was limited by the small number of donors. Naive subsets generally had larger estimated clonotype richness than memory subsets. Sharing across a handful of donors was observed for roughly 5% of naive CD4, 3.5% of naive CD8, 2.3% of memory CD4, and approximately 0.41% of memory CD8 clonotypes. Even with the large sequencing depth, rarefaction of the sorted-subset datasets indicated that sequencing was incomplete. Compared with non-shared clonotypes, clonotypes shared by all four sorted-subset donors had higher generation probabilities. Based on pairwise subsampling, the degree of clonotype sharing among donors was expected to be affected by sequencing depth.

The clonotype originates from a young man in good health. The sample consisted of naive CD4+ T cells sorted from blood. According to the study, the label for this sample's cell subset or site signals: CD45RA+ positively selected. The chain couples TRBV30 to TRBJ2-1, and the D gene may be TRBD2, 6 bases matching. The CDR3 region has the sequence CAWTPMEGGGGFF. The base sequence is TGTGCCTGGACCCCAATGGAGGGAGGTGGGGGGTTCTTC.